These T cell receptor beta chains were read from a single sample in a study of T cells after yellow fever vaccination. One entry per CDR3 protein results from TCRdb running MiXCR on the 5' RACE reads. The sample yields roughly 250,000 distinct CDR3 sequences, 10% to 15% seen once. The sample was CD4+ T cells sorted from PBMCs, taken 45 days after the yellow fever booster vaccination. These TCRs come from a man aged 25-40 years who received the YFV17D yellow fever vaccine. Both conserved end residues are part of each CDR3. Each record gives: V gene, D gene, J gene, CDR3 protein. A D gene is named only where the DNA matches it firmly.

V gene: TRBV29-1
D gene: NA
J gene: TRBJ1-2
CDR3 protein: CSGLENYGYTF

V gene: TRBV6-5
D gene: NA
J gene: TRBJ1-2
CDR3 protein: CASSYSQRGDGYTF

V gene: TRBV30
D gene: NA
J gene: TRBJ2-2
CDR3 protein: CAWMSGLTGELFF

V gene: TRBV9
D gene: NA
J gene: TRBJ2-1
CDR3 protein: CASSVGLQNNEQFF

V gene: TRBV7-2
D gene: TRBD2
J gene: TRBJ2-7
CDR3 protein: CASSPTGTSSYEQYF

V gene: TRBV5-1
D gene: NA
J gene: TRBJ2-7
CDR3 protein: CASRNPSKKGYEQYF

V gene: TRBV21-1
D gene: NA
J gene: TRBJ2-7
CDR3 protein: CASIKAHKTGNTVNCPYF

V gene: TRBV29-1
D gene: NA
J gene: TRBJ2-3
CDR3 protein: CSVEDRRGFLTDTQYF

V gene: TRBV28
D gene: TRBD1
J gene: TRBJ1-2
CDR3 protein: CASSSLDRRGYTF

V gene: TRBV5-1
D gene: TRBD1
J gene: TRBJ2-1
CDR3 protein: CASSLAGQARSYNEQFF

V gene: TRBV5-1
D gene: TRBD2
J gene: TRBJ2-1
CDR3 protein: CASSSNSGRAFEQFF

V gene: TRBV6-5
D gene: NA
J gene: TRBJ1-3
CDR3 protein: CASSYSLNRHGGNTIYF

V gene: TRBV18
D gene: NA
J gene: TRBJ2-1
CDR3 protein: CASSQAGNYNEQFF

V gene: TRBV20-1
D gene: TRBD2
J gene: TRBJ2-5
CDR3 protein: CSARPWGVAGERETQYF

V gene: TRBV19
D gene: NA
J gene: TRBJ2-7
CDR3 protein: CASRIGGGSEQYF

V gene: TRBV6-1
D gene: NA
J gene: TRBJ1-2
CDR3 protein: CASSDWQENYGYTF

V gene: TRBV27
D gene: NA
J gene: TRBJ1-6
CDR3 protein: CASRGWVSYNSPLHF

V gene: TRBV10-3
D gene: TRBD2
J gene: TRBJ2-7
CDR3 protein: CAISEALAGGYEQYF

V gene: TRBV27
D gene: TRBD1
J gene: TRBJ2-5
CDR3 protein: CASSSRQGRETQYF

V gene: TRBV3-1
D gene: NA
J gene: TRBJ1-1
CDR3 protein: CASSHYGGATEAFF

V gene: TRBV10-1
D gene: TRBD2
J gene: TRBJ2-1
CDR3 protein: CASSALAGGEGEQFF

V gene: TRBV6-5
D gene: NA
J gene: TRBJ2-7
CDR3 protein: CASRDGPYEQYF

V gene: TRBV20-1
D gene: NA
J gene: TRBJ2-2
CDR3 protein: CSAIQHANTGELFF

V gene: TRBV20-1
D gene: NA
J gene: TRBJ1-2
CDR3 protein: CSARKDRVYGYTF

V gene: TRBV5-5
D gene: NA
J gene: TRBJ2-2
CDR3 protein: CASSLGSTGELFF

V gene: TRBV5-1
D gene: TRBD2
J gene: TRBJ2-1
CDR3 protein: CASSLVAGVYNEQFF

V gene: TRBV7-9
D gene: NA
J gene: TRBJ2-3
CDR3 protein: CASSLDRELSTQYF

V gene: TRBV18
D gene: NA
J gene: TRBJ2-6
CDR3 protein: CASSPETVNSGANVLTF

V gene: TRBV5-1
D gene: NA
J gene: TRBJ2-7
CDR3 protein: CASSLSYTGGPYEQYF

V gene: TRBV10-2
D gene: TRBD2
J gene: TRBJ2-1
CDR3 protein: CASRDYSGRNNEQFF

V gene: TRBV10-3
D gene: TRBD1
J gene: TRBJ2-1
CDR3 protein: CAISVPGQGINEQFF

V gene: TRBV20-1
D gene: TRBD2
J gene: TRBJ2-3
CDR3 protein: CSARHSGRVDTQYF

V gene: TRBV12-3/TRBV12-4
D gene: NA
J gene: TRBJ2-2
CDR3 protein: CASRVAGELFF

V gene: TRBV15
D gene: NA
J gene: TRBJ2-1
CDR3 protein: CATSSGISSSYNEQFF

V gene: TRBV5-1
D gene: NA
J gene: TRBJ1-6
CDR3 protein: CASSLVKLGGDSPLHF

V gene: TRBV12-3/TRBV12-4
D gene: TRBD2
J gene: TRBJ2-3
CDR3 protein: CASSFTSGRLTDTQYF

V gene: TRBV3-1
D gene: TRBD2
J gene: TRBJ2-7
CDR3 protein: CASNRLAGGSEQYF

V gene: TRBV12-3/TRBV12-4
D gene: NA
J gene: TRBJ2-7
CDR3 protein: CASSLALGQFEQYF

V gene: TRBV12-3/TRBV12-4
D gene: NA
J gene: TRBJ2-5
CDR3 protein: CASSLALRGETQYF

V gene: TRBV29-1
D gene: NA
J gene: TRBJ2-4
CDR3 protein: CSVEPADRAKNIQYF

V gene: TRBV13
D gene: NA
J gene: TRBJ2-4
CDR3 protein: CASSRGGWGAGVNIQYF

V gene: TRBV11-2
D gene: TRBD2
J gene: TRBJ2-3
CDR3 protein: CASSLDLSGRGLTDTQYF